The 8 T cell receptor beta chains below come from one sample, sequenced in a study of blood T cells in healthy people across ages. Next came a second PCR, run for about 6 to 12 cycles, which used a sample-barcoded 5' primer along with a J-beta primer mix. MiXCR, applied by TCRdb to the 5' RACE reads, yields one record per CDR3 protein. This table holds about 640,000 distinct CDR3 sequences, approximately 30% found once. Sequenced input: blood. Receptors originate from a woman of 80 years or more in good health.

There are many counts of this clonotype. The V gene is TRBV20-1, the J gene TRBJ2-3, with 8 bases fitting TRBD2. The CDR3 is 14 amino acids. Germline V gene data show CDR1 as DFQATT and CDR2 as SNEGSKA (reference sequence). V trimming: 3 bases; J trimming: 2 bases; junction bases outside the gene matches: 4. CDR3 nucleotides: TGCAGTGCTAGCATAGCGGGGACCACAGATACGCAGTATTTT. Amino acid sequence: CSASIAGTTDTQYF.

The rearrangement uses TRBV19 and TRBJ1-1; perhaps TRBD1 as D (6 bases). CDR3 length equals 14 residues. Looked up from germline, CDR1 is LNHDA and CDR2 is SQIVND (reference sequence). V lost 5 bases, J lost 3 bases, and 13 bases lay in between. CDR3 region: CASSSTQGYTEAFF. The CDR3, as DNA: TGTGCCAGTAGTTCCACGCAGGGGTACACTGAAGCTTTCTTT.

This clonotype was recorded at least ten times. This chain links TRBV6-6 with TRBJ2-7; D is unresolved. The CDR3 has 12 residues. CDR1 is MNHNY, CDR2 SVGAGI, per germline (reference sequence). Trimming shortened V by 2 bases and J by 4 bases, and 6 bases separated the two germline ends. CDR3 bases: TGTGCCAGCAGTTACAGGCCATACGAGCAGTACTTC. Protein sequence: CASSYRPYEQYF.

To note about this clonotype: A single base separates this from a much larger clone, so it may be a read error. This chain joins TRBV7-8 and TRBJ1-5; maybe TRBD1 (6 bases). The CDR3 totals 14 residues. CDR1 and CDR2 (germline): SGHVS, FQNEAQ. Here the CDR3 reads CAGSLGGADQPQHF. CDR3 nucleotide sequence: TGTGCCGGCAGCTTAGGGGGGGCAGATCAGCCCCAGCATTTT.

This clonotype was found a few times. This could be a read error, since a much larger clone is one nucleotide away. The chain combines TRBV4-1 with TRBJ2-7, with D uncertain. V was cut by 1 base and J by 7 bases, with 11 bases left in between. This CDR3 comprises 13 residues. Germline V gene data show CDR1 as MGHRA and CDR2 as YSYEKL. The CDR3 region is CASSQVNYNEQYF. The CDR3 DNA reads as TGCGCCAGCAGCCAAGTTAATTACAATGAGCAGTACTTC.

This clonotype appeared a few times. The chain joins TRBV2 to TRBJ1-5; D may be TRBD1 (6 bases). Germline CDR1 SNHLY, CDR2 FYNNEI. CDR3 length: 13 amino acids. The V gene lost 4 bases and the J gene lost 7 bases, with 11 bases spanning the gap. CDR3 protein: CASSAEQGQPQHF. CDR3 bases: TGTGCCAGCAGTGCCGAACAGGGCCAGCCCCAGCATTTT. Full variable domain (outside the CDR3, taken from reference TRBV2 and TRBJ1-5): EPEVTQTPSHQVTQMGQEVILRCVPISNHLYFYWYRQILGQKVEFLVSFYNNEISEKSEIFDDQFSVERPDGSNFTLKIRSTKLEDSAMYFCASSAEQGQPQHFGDGTRLSIL.

The genes are TRBV5-1 and TRBJ1-4; D is ambiguous. The CDR3 length is 16 residues. The ends were cut back, 3 bases at V and 5 bases at J, with 17 bases in the middle. Germline V gives CDR1 SGHRS, CDR2 YFSETQ. The CDR3 protein is CASSSPPGGSNEKLFF. The CDR3 region has the DNA TGCGCCAGCAGCTCCCCGCCAGGAGGATCGAATGAAAAACTGTTTTTT.

The table lists this clonotype with many counts. V is TRBV13 and J is TRBJ2-7; D is undetermined. V lost 2 bases, J lost 3 bases, and 8 bases lay in between. The length of the CDR3 is 13 residues. Germline lookup yields CDR1 PRHDT and CDR2 FYEKMQ (reference sequence). The CDR3 DNA follows: TGTGCCAGCAGCTTAAATGGGAACTACGAGCAGTACTTC. Translation: CASSLNGNYEQYF.